The entry that follows covers one T cell receptor beta chain sequence. Its specificity is unknown. Sequenced by immunoSEQ multiplex PCR; TCRdb stores in-frame clones only, minus some. Among 60,000 to 75,000 clones listed, about 92% were seen once. Trimming left V 2 bases short and J 4 bases short, with 10 bases between. This CDR3 contains 14 residues. Per the germline V gene, CDR1 is KGHSH and CDR2 is LQKENI. This record belongs to a study of PD-1 blockade in classical Hodgkin lymphoma. Whole-study results and caveats: The drivers behind the repertoire differences, possibly disease activity or prior therapy, remain undefined.

Every patient had relapsed following autologous stem cell transplantation, and cohorts differed in brentuximab vedotin exposure. The specimen was peripheral blood mononuclear cells (PBMCs), collected at baseline. The receptor comes from a human donor with classical Hodgkin lymphoma. The rearrangement links TRBV18 to TRBJ2-3; D may correspond to TRBD1 or TRBD2 (5 bases each). CDR3 nucleotide sequence: TGTGCCAGCTCACCAATGAGGGGTTCAGATACGCAGTATTTT. Protein: CASSPMRGSDTQYF.